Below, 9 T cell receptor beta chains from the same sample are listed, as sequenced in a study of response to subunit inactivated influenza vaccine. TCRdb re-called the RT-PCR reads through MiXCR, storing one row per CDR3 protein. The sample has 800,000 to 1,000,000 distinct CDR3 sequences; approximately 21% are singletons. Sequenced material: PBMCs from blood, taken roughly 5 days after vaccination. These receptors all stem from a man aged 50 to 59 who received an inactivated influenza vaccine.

In nucleotides, the CDR3 is TGTGCCATCAGTGAGTCGGCGGGGGCTGCAGATACGCAGTATTTT. Translation: CAISESAGAADTQYF. The chain recombines TRBV10-3 with TRBJ2-3, with D possibly TRBD2 on 7 matching bases. The CDR3 extends over 15 amino acids. CDR1 and CDR2 (germline): ENHRY, SYGVKD. V lost 0 bases to trimming and J lost 4 bases, with 11 bases between them.

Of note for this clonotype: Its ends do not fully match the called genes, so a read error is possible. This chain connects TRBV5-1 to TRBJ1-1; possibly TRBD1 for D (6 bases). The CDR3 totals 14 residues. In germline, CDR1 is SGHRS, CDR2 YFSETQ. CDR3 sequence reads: CASSFATGNAEAFF. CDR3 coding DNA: TGCGCCAGCAGCTTCGCAACAGGGAACGCTGAAGCTTTCTTT.

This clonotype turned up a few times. CDR3 nucleotide sequence: TGTGCCAGCAGCCAAGTGGTCCGGGAGAGGCGCAATGAGCAGTTCTTC. Translated, it gives CASSQVVRERRNEQFF. The J gene is TRBJ2-1, the V gene TRBV14; D is perhaps TRBD2 (6 bases). Germline-derived CDR1 and CDR2 are SGHDN and FVKESK. The CDR3 extends over 16 amino acids. V was cut by 1 base and J by 6 bases, with 16 bases left in between.

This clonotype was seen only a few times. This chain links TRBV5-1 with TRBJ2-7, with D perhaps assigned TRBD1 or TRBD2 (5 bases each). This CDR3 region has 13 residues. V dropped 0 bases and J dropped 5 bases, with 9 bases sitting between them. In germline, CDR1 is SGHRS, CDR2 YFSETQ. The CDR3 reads CASSLGQRDEQYF. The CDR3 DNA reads TGCGCCAGCAGCTTGGGACAGAGGGACGAGCAGTACTTC.

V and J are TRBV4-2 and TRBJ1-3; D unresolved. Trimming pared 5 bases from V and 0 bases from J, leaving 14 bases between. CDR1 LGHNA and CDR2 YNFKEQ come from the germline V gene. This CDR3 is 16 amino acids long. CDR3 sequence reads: CASSTYGRGSGNTIYF. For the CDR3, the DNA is TGTGCCAGCAGCACTTACGGACGGGGCTCTGGAAACACCATATATTTT.

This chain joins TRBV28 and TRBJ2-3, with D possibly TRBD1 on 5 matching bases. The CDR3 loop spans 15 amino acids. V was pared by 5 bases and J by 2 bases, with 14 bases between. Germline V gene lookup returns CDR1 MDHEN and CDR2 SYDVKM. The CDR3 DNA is TGTGCCAGCAGTCACCGACAGCTAGACACAGATACGCAGTATTTT. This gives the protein CASSHRQLDTDTQYF.

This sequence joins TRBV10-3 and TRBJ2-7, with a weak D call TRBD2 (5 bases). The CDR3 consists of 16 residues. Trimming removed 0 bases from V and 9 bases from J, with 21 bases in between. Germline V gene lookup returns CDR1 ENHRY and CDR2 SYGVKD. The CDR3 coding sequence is TGTGCCATCAGTGAGTCCGGGGTTCGGGCGGAGCTCGGGCAGTACTTC. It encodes CAISESGVRAELGQYF.

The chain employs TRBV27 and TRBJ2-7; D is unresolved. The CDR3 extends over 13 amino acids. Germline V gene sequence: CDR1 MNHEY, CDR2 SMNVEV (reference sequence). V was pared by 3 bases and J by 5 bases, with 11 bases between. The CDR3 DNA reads TGTGCCAGCAGTTTGATTCTGGGTAACGAGCAGTACTTC. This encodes CASSLILGNEQYF.

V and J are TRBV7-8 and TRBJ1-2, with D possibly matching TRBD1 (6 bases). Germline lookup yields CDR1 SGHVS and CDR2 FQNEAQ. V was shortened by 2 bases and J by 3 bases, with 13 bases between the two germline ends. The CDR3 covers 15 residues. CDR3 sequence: CASSLIGGADYGYTF. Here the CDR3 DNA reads TGTGCCAGCAGCTTAATCGGGGGGGCGGACTATGGCTACACCTTC. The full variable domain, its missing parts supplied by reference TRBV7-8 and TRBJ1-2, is GAGVSQSPRYKVAKRGQDVALRCDPISGHVSLFWYQQALGQGPEFLTYFQNEAQLDKSGLPSDRFFAERPEGSVSTLKIQRTQQEDSAVYLCASSLIGGADYGYTFGSGTRLTVV.